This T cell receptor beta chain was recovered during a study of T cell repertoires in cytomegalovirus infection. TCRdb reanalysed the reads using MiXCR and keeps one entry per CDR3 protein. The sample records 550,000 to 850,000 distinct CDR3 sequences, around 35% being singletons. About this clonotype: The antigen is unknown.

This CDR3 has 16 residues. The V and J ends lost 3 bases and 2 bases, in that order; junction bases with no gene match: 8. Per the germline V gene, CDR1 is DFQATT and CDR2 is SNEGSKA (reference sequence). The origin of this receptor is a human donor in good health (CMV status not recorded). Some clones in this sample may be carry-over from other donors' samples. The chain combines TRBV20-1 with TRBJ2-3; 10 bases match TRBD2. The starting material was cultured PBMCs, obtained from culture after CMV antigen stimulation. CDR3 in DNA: TGCAGTGCTAGGCGGGCTAGCGGGGGATCCACAGATACGCAGTATTTT. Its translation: CSARRASGGSTDTQYF.